The 23 T cell receptor beta chains reported below all come from one sample, sequenced in a study of blood T cell repertoires in COVID-19. Produced via immunoSEQ multiplex PCR; TCRdb's table is partial and in-frame only. The data hold some 40,000 clones, with approximately 85% observed a single time. The specimen was peripheral blood. Every receptor here comes from a woman older than 75 with acute or convalescent COVID-19.

The chain recombines TRBV24-1 with TRBJ2-2; tentative D call: TRBD1 (7 bases). The V gene lost 12 bases and the J gene lost 2 bases, with 15 bases spanning the gap. From germline, CDR1 is KGHDR and CDR2 SFDVKD. CDR3 length: 14 amino acids. CDR3 loop: CASGGGSNTGELFF. DNA of the CDR3: TGTGCCTCAGGAGGGGGCTCAAACACCGGGGAGCTGTTTTTT.

The rearrangement links TRBV4-2 to TRBJ2-1; 9 bases agree with TRBD2. The CDR3 has 16 residues. Germline CDR1 reads LGHNA; CDR2 reads YNFKEQ. The junction had 9 bases not matched to a gene; V was cut back by 1 base and J by 8 bases. DNA of the CDR3: TGTGCCAGCAGCCAAGGAGGACTAGCGAATCGGGATGAGCAGTTCTTC. This codes for CASSQGGLANRDEQFF.

The V and J genes are TRBV5-1 and TRBJ2-4; 7 bases fit TRBD1. V lost 2 bases to trimming and J lost 5 bases; unmatched junction nucleotides: 7. Germline V CDR1 and CDR2: SGHRS, YFSETQ. There are 15 residues in the CDR3. CDR3 loop: CASSLGPGTENIQYF. The CDR3 DNA reads TGCGCCAGCAGCTTAGGTCCCGGGACAGAAAACATTCAGTACTTC.

This chain links TRBV30 with TRBJ1-3, with a tentative D call TRBD1 (5 bases). The V gene's germline CDR1 is GTSNPN and CDR2 SVGIG (reference sequence). CDR3 size: 14 residues. The V gene lost 5 bases and the J gene lost 3 bases, with 14 bases spanning the gap. CDR3 region: CAWGGAPIGNTIYF. The CDR3 DNA sequence: TGTGCCTGGGGTGGGGCCCCGATTGGAAACACCATATATTTT.

This rearrangement joins TRBV18 to TRBJ2-3; 13 bases align to TRBD2. After removal of 5 bases from V and 4 bases from J, the junction contained 6 bases not matched to a gene. There are 16 residues in the CDR3. Germline lookup yields CDR1 KGHSH and CDR2 LQKENI. CDR3 loop: CASSETGLAGPDTQYF. In DNA, the CDR3 is TGTGCCAGCTCAGAAACGGGACTAGCGGGACCAGATACGCAGTATTTT.

V gene TRBV19 combines with J gene TRBJ2-1; D gene ambiguous. The germline CDR1 and CDR2 sequences are LNHDA and SQIVND (reference sequence). Trimming took off 0 bases at V and 4 bases at J, with 7 bases between the two ends. This CDR3 is built from 14 residues. The CDR3 nucleotides are TGTGCCAGTAGTATAGAGACACTTTACAATGAGCAGTTCTTC. It encodes CASSIETLYNEQFF.

The rearrangement links TRBV5-4 to TRBJ2-7; the match to TRBD1 covers 9 bases. V was pared by 4 bases and J by 5 bases, with 7 bases of the junction left unmatched. This CDR3 region has 14 residues. From germline, CDR1 is SGHNT and CDR2 YYREEE (reference sequence). The CDR3 sequence: CASSHGDRAHEQYF. CDR3 nucleotides: TGTGCCAGCAGCCATGGGGACAGGGCACACGAGCAGTACTTC.

The CDR3 nucleotides are TGTGCCAGCAGCTTACGGCCCAGGGAAATTGGAAACACCATATATTTT. It translates to CASSLRPREIGNTIYF. The genes are TRBV7-8 and TRBJ1-3, with D possibly TRBD1 on 5 matching bases. The CDR3 length is 16 residues. Trimming removed 2 bases at V and 3 bases at J, with 14 bases between. Germline V lookup: CDR1 SGHVS, CDR2 FQNEAQ.

The chain uses TRBV20-1 and TRBJ2-1; no definite D call. Germline assignment: CDR1 DFQATT and CDR2 SNEGSKA (reference sequence). The V and J ends lost 5 bases and 7 bases respectively, with 6 bases between them. This CDR3 is 10 amino acids long. DNA of the CDR3: TGCAGTGCTTTACAAAATGAGCAGTTCTTC. Its translation is CSALQNEQFF.

V is TRBV6-5 and J is TRBJ2-1; 11 nucleotides align to TRBD1. Germline V gene data show CDR1 as MNHEY and CDR2 as SVGAGI. V lost 6 bases, J lost 9 bases, and 10 bases stayed unmatched. This CDR3 region has 15 residues. In DNA, the CDR3 is TGTGCCAGCAGCAGAGGGACAGGGGGTTTCGCTGAGCAGTTCTTC. Translating it yields CASSRGTGGFAEQFF.

The rearrangement joins TRBV3-1 (or the pseudogene TRBV3-2) to TRBJ2-3, with no clear D. The CDR3 totals 13 residues. Germline V gives CDR1 LGHDT, CDR2 YNNKEL (reference sequence). The V end lost 1 base, the J end lost 6 bases, and 8 bases lay between the germline ends. The CDR3 coding sequence is TGTGCCAGCAGCCAAGCGCGGCGGGATACGCAGTATTTT. It yields the protein CASSQARRDTQYF.

The rearrangement links TRBV6-2 or TRBV6-3 to TRBJ1-2, with 8 bases aligning to TRBD1. CDR3 length: 14 amino acids. Looked up from germline, CDR1 is MNHEY and CDR2 is SVGEGT. With 6 bases clipped from V and 4 bases from J, the junction kept 7 bases outside the gene matches. The CDR3 sequence: CASSAGGAGYGYTF. CDR3 DNA: TGTGCCAGCAGCGCAGGGGGCGCGGGCTATGGCTACACCTTC.

V is TRBV6-1 and J is TRBJ2-1, with D perhaps TRBD1 (5 bases). Looked up from germline, CDR1 is MNHNS and CDR2 is SASEGT. CDR3 length: 16 residues. V lost 1 base to trimming and J lost 0 bases, with 10 bases between them. DNA of the CDR3: TGTGCCAGCAGTGAAGGGGCAGGGTTCTCCTACAATGAGCAGTTCTTC. Its translation is CASSEGAGFSYNEQFF.

The chain links TRBV27 to TRBJ1-5; D is possibly TRBD1 (6 bases). V lost 9 bases, J lost 0 bases, and 15 bases lay in between. Germline loops: CDR1 MNHEY, CDR2 SMNVEV (reference sequence). The CDR3 contains 15 residues. As DNA, the CDR3 is TGTGCCAGTAGAGTAGGGACACTTAGCAATCAGCCCCAGCATTTT. It encodes CASRVGTLSNQPQHF.

CDR3 in DNA: TGTGCCAGCAGTTTATCGGTCAGACTAGCGGGAGGCACAGATACGCAGTATTTT. Residues: CASSLSVRLAGGTDTQYF. The gene calls are TRBV27 and TRBJ2-3; TRBD2 matches at 12 bases. V shed 0 bases and J 1 base; nucleotides not matched to a gene: 5. The CDR3 is 18 residues long. In germline, CDR1 is MNHEY, CDR2 SMNVEV (reference sequence).

The genes are TRBV5-1 and TRBJ2-3, with 7 bases that match TRBD2. The CDR3 runs to 17 residues. Trimming cost V 0 bases and J 0 bases; bases outside gene matches: 7. Germline V CDR1 and CDR2: SGHRS, YFSETQ. The DNA for the CDR3 is TGCGCCAGCAGCTTGGGTTCGGCTAGCGGTAGCACAGATACGCAGTATTTT. Protein: CASSLGSASGSTDTQYF.

The rearrangement joins TRBV24-1 to TRBJ2-3; D is possibly TRBD1 (6 bases). This CDR3 has 16 residues. V was trimmed by 3 bases and J by 7 bases, leaving 19 bases between them. Per the germline V gene, CDR1 is KGHDR and CDR2 is SFDVKD. The CDR3 DNA reads as TGTGCCACCAGTGATAGATTACAGGGCTCGTCAAATACGCAGTATTTT. It translates to CATSDRLQGSSNTQYF.

This clone was seen once. The V call is TRBV9, the J call TRBJ1-3; D may be TRBD1 (5 bases). V shed 3 bases and J shed 0 bases, with 13 bases lying between them. Germline lookup yields CDR1 SGDLS and CDR2 YYNGEE. The CDR3 has 16 amino acids. In DNA form, the CDR3 reads TGTGCCAGCAGCGACCGGACACACAGCTCTGGAAACACCATATATTTT. Translated, it gives CASSDRTHSSGNTIYF.

V is TRBV5-1 and J is TRBJ1-4, with a tentative D call TRBD1 (5 bases). The CDR3 consists of 16 residues. Trimming cost V 4 bases and J 2 bases, with 15 bases left between them. The germline gives CDR1 SGHRS, CDR2 YFSETQ. The CDR3 DNA reads as TGCGCCAGCAGCGAGGGACTGGGAGCTACTAATGAAAAACTGTTTTTT. It yields the protein CASSEGLGATNEKLFF.

The V and J genes are TRBV3-1 (or the pseudogene TRBV3-2) and TRBJ2-1, with TRBD2 matching 15 bases. This CDR3 spans 18 amino acids. Germline V gene data show CDR1 as LGHDT and CDR2 as YNNKEL (reference sequence). The ends lost 3 bases at V and 9 bases at J; junction bases unmatched: 12. CDR3 nucleotide sequence: TGTGCCAGCAGCCACTCCACAGCCCGGACTAGCGGGAGGGGTGAGCAGTTCTTC. Its translation is CASSHSTARTSGRGEQFF.

The J gene is TRBJ2-5, the V gene TRBV5-1; TRBD2 is a possible D gene (6 bases). V was clipped by 4 bases and J by 3 bases, with 16 bases between them. The germline CDR1 and CDR2 sequences are SGHRS and YFSETQ. The length of the CDR3 is 15 residues. In DNA, the CDR3 is TGCGCCAGCAGCAAGACCAGCCGCGGGGAAGAGACCCAGTACTTC. Protein sequence: CASSKTSRGEETQYF.

This rearrangement joins TRBV30 to TRBJ2-1; 12 positions agree with TRBD2. This CDR3 is built from 18 residues. J lost 8 bases, V lost 5 bases, and 19 bases had no gene match. Germline CDR1 is GTSNPN and CDR2 is SVGIG (reference sequence). The CDR3 DNA follows: TGTGCCTGGGCCCCCTGGACTAGCGGGATGGTCGAGGTCGATGAGCAGTTCTTC. Amino acid sequence: CAWAPWTSGMVEVDEQFF.

The V and J genes are TRBV18 and TRBJ1-5, with D hard to call. From germline, CDR1 is KGHSH and CDR2 LQKENI. Trimming took 4 bases from V and 11 from J, leaving 9 bases between them. The CDR3 is made up of 11 amino acids. DNA for the CDR3: TGTGCCAGCTCACTCGGGGAAGCCCAGCATTTT. Translated, it gives CASSLGEAQHF.